A single TCR beta chain is shown here with its context. Its antigen specificity is not known. Base qualities were left out, and no much larger clone turns up one base away. Reading the germline V gene gives CDR1 LGHNA and CDR2 YNFKEQ. Spanning cysteine to phenylalanine, the CDR3 consists of 15 amino acids. Kept here is only the CDR3 DNA, which spans 45 bases and is read in frame from base 1. Receptors were amplified or captured by the immunoSEQ multiplex PCR assay. For the multiplex PCR, a mixture combining 60 forward primers for TCR Vbeta segments and 13 reverse primers for TCR Jbeta segments was used. A multiplex PCR assay on genomic DNA amplified the CDR3 region of rearranged TCR beta genes. On the Illumina HiSeq System, the amplified TCR beta libraries were sequenced as 87-base-pair reads. On the authors' methods: A later analysis counted 65 million to 90 million unique TCR beta chains across the 600 to 850 repertoires, and around 9.9 million of these chains were shared by at least two donors. To remove PCR and sequencing errors, raw reads were error-corrected and collapsed into unique sequences using a nearest-neighbor algorithm that merged closely related sequences. CDR3 sequences were aligned to IMGT reference sequences to assign V, D and J gene segments. For a sequence to be retained, at least a six-nucleotide match to both a V gene segment and a J gene segment was required. Rearrangements were called productive when the CDR3 lacked stop codons and stayed in frame with V and J; all others were non-productive. CDR3 was defined by IMGT convention, running from the second conserved V-encoded cysteine to the conserved J-encoded phenylalanine. The earlier analysis of about 560 of the donors excluded any sequence lacking an unambiguous match to a single V gene segment. In an earlier analysis of 587 of the donors, V segments were called functional above 56.7% productive rearrangements and were called segregating when the between-donor standard deviation exceeded 5%. To diagnose cytomegalovirus status from the catalog of TCR beta chain sequences, a statistical classification framework was built. In a later analysis, TCR nucleotide sequences were compared against IMGT/GENE-DB human TR gene sequences so that V and J genes could be assigned. The TCRdist pipeline was used in a later analysis to assign CDR3 sequences and most-parsimonious VDJ recombination scenarios. In a later analysis, every TCR beta chain was defined by the combination of its CDR3 amino acid sequence and its V-gene family, and reads without a unique V-gene family were dropped. A later analysis removed 500 to 600 highly shared, low-generation-probability nucleotide sequences to deal with suspected cross-contamination and a sequencing artifact. A later analysis calculated a clonal expansion index for each public chain from normalized within-repertoire ranks of inferred template counts. A later analysis computed generation probabilities with a VDJ recombination model fitted to out-of-frame rearrangements, and checked the results against IGoR. Hypergeometric tests were used in a later analysis to score TCR-TCR, TCR-HLA and TCR-CMV co-occurrence, with a repertoire-size bias correction applied to the TCR pairs. A later analysis estimated false discovery rates by permuting HLA or CMV assignments 20 times. A later analysis grouped co-occurring TCRs with DBSCAN, adding TCRdist sequence similarity when clustering within HLA-allele-positive subsets. Repertoires with fewer than 30,000 or more than 120,000 public chains, plus five repertoires with anomalous nucleotide sharing, were excluded from co-occurrence clustering. TCRdb's version of the immuneACCESS table is confined to in-frame rearrangements and falls short of the full clone set. An unresolved V gene accounts for under half of the shortfall where checked; the remainder is of unknown origin. V and J calls and clone size come straight from that table; D and trimming were deduced from the DNA. Present in this sample are 60,000 to 70,000 clones, roughly 70% of which were seen just once. The top ten clonotypes cover about a tenth of the sample.

This entry comes from a study of cytomegalovirus exposure and HLA in healthy donors (dated 2017 in TCRdb). For the wider study: An earlier analysis of several hundred of the donors reported 276 Gb of sequence data and roughly 120 million unique TCR beta sequences obtained from roughly 170 million T cells. In addition to the first cohort of 666 subjects, a separate validation cohort of about 120 different subjects was used. The T cell repertoires of some 700 subjects were profiled by immunosequencing and related to cytomegalovirus serostatus. The study aimed to test whether signatures of past pathogen exposure could be identified by cataloging public T cell receptors. Among several hundred genotyped donors of the cohort, an average of around 250,000 unique TCR beta nucleotide sequences was sequenced per donor, of which about 18% were non-productive. Every discovery cohort repertoire had been produced on one sequencing platform. The number of typed donors differed by locus: about 629-630 for A, B, C, DRB1 and DQB1; 500 to 550 for DQA1; 606 for DPA1; and roughly 490 for DPB1. The later analysis used no new phenotypic data to find candidate immune exposures, relying instead on TCR beta sequences and their occurrence across donors. A later analysis re-analyzed previously published TCR beta repertoires from 650 to 800 donors and added high-resolution HLA genotyping to study TCR occurrence patterns. In a later genetic analysis, genome-wide SNP genotypes for about 55% of the roughly 700 donors were used, and that subset was treated as a discovery cohort. Class I and class II HLA loci were covered by the typing at four-digit resolution. To predict cytomegalovirus infection status, the study combined high-throughput TCR immunosequencing, statistical association of individual TCRs with disease status, and machine learning. An earlier analysis of some 500 of the donors used high-throughput TCR beta sequencing to judge whether each TCR beta V gene segment behaved as functional or pseudogenic. Of the roughly 400 genotyped donors, over 65% fell in the genetic ancestry cluster associated with self-reported Caucasian donors. About five DR-DQ haplotypes were treated as single units for association and clustering because of strong linkage in the cohort. Roughly 300 gigabases of sequencing data and around 87 million unique TCR sequences were included in an early release covering about 620 HLA-typed donors. Donor age, sex, ethnicity and CMV serostatus were compiled together with the repertoire data. General conclusions and limits of the study: In a later analysis, most CMV-associated TCR beta chains were found to appear HLA-restricted, with HLA associations seemingly driven largely by CMV exposure. In a later genetic analysis, fewer N-insertions in productive TCRs were reported among donors in an Asian-associated ancestry cluster than the roughly 700-donor mean. Across donors, most TCR sequences were observed very rarely, whereas some public TCRs were present in many individuals. A later genetic analysis associated a missense DCLRE1C variant with V-gene and J-gene trimming of TCR beta chains, and an independent cohort replicated the association. When HLA alleles, especially DR and DQ, strongly co-occurred, TCR associations were difficult to assign to individual alleles. The sequencing pipeline was judged likely to have produced a cluster of highly shared sequence variants as a technical artifact. Roughly uniform sequencing depth across donors was assumed in presence/absence analyses, although this assumption may not hold. Because HLA typing was unavailable for some donors at each locus, only the typed subset was used in association tests. Seventeen rarely observed V segments, including chromosome 9 orphons, were excluded from the earlier analysis of several hundred of the donors because counts were too low. The study listed 164 TCR beta chains as associated with cytomegalovirus. The classifier was reported to diagnose cytomegalovirus status with high specificity and sensitivity in both the original cohort and the validation cohort. Linkage disequilibrium might explain the correlated functional status among segregating V segments, but an unknown experimental factor could not be excluded. In an earlier analysis of about 600 of the donors, most TCR beta V segments appeared in productive rearrangements about 87% or about 30% of the time, broadly matching IMGT annotations. The authors suggested that the approach could potentially be generalized to other disease states and immunological phenotypes. A few of the identified cytomegalovirus-associated TCR beta chains were confirmed in vitro to be specific for cytomegalovirus antigens. Specific HLA alleles were associated with roughly 17,000 TCR beta sequences at a false discovery rate of 0.05 in a later analysis. Immune exposure information for the cohort was limited to CMV serostatus. A further reported finding was that TCR beta sequences accurately predicted the HLA-A and HLA-B alleles for most subjects in the first cohort. A later analysis found that TCR association rates varied across HLA loci, with DRB1 alleles showing the most associated TCRs and HLA-C alleles the fewest. In this cohort, only TCR beta chains were sequenced, and detectable features were limited by the absence of alpha or paired-chain data. According to a later analysis, parvovirus B19, influenza, CMV and Epstein-Barr virus appeared linked to several top co-occurrence clusters. In a later analysis, HLA-associated TCR beta chains showed more clonal expansion and lower generation probabilities than non-associated chains that were equally common. Some IMGT-functional V segments, including TRBV6-2 and TRBV6-3, could not be told apart with the 87-base-pair reads, so those segments were excluded.

The cohort comprised under 700 healthy bone marrow donors. Cohort members were all nominally healthy when sampled, although unrecorded immune exposures were likely present. The donor was CMV seronegative and was included in the group of a few hundred seronegative cohort members. Every donor gave a peripheral blood sample, and the peripheral blood mononuclear cells from that sample were used for TCR beta sequencing. Genomic DNA extraction from the blood cell samples was performed with the Qiagen DNeasy Blood Extraction Kit. This receptor was taken from a woman between 25 and 40 years old in good health and CMV-seronegative. Sample: PBMCs. The receptor chain draws on TRBV4-2 and TRBJ2-5, and 7 bases in between align with TRBD1. The J call may be wrong; the DNA end is better matched by TRBJ2-7. The CDR3 reads CASSQVTGSSYEQYF. The sequenced DNA: TGTGCCAGCAGCCAAGTGACAGGGTCTTCCTACGAGCAGTACTTC.